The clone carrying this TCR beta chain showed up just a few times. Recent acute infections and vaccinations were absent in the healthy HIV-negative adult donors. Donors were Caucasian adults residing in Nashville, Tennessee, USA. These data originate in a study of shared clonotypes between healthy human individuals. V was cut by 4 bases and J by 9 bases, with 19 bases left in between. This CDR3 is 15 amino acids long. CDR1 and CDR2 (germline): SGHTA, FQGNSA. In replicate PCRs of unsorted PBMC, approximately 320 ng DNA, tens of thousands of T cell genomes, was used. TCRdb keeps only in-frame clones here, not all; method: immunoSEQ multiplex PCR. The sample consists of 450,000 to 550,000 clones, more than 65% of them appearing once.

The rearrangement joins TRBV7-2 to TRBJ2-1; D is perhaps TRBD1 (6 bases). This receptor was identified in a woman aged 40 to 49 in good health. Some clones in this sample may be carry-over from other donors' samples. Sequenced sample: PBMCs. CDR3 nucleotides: TGTGCCAGCAGCTCTGTACAGGCGGTGGACAGTGAGCAGTTCTTC. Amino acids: CASSSVQAVDSEQFF. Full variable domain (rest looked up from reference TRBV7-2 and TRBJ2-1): GAGVSQSPSNKVTEKGKDVELRCDPISGHTALYWYRQSLGQGLEFLIYFQGNSAPDKSGLPSDRFSAERTGGSVSTLTIQRTQQEDSAVYLCASSSVQAVDSEQFFGPGTRLTVL.